This T cell receptor beta chain was retrieved from a study of T cells in Graves' hyperthyroidism and ophthalmopathy. This clonotype has a handful of counts. Germline loops: CDR1 MNHEY, CDR2 SMNVEV (reference sequence). The trim removed 7 bases at V and 11 bases at J, leaving 8 bases unmatched. The CDR3 consists of 12 residues. TCR beta CDR3 regions were amplified from RNA transcripts. The study used the HTBI primer set for a first-round RT-PCR of the TCR CDR3. In TCRdb, the multiplex PCR reads were re-called with MiXCR into one record per CDR3 protein. Among about 300,000 distinct CDR3 sequences, roughly 13% were seen once, and the ten largest hold 7.9%.

Specimen: blood. The TCR was taken from a woman aged 35 to 49 with Graves' hyperthyroidism. The chain couples TRBV27 to TRBJ1-1, with 9 bases that match TRBD1. The CDR3 DNA follows: TGTGCCAGCATCTCACAGGGGGCCGTGGCTTTCTTT. As protein: CASISQGAVAFF.